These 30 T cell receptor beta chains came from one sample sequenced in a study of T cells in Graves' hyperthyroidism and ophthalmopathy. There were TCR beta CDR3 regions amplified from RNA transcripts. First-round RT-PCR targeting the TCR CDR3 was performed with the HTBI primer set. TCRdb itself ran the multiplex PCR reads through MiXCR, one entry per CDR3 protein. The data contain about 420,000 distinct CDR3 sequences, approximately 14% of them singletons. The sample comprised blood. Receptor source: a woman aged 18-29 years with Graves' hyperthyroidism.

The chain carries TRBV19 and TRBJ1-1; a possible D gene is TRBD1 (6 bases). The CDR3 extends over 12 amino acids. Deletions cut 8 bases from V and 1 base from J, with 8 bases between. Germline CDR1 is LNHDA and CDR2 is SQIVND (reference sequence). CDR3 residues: CASGTWNTEAFF. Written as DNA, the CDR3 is TGTGCCAGTGGGACATGGAACACTGAAGCTTTCTTT.

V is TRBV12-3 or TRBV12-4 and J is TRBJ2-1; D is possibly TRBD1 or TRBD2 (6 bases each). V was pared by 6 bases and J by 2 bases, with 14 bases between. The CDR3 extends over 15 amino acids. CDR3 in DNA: TGTGCCAGCAGCAGGCGGGACACCCCCTACAATGAGCAGTTCTTC. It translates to CASSRRDTPYNEQFF.

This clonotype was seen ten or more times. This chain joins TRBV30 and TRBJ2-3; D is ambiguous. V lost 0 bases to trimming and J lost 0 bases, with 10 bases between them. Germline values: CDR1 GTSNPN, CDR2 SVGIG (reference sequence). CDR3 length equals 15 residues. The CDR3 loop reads CAWSVSHSSTDTQYF. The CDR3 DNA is TGTGCCTGGAGTGTTTCTCATTCTAGCACAGATACGCAGTATTTT. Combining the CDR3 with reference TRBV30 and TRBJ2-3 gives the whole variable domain SQTIHQWPATLVQPVGSPLSLECTVEGTSNPNLYWYRQAAGRGLQLLFYSVGIGQISSEVPQNLSASRPQDRQFILSSKKLLLSDSGFYLCAWSVSHSSTDTQYFGPGTRLTVL.

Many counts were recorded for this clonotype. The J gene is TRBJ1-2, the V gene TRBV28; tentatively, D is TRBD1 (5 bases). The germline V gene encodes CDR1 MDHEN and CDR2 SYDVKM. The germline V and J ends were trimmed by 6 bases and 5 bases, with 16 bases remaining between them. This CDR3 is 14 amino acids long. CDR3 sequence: CASSLWDGSYGYTF. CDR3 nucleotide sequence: TGTGCCAGCAGCCTTTGGGACGGCTCGTATGGCTACACCTTC.

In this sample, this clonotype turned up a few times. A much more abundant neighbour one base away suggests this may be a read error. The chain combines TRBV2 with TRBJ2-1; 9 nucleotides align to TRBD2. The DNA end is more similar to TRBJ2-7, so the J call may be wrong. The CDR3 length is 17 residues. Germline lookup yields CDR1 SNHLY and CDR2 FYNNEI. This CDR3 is CASSEQGLAITYNEQYF. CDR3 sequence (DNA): TGTGCCAGCAGTGAGCAAGGACTAGCGATCACCTACAATGAGCAGTACTTC.

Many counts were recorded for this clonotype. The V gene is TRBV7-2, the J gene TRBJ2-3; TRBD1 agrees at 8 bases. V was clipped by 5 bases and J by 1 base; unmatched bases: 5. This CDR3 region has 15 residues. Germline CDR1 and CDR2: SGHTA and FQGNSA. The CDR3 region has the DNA TGTGCCAGCAGCCCATCGGGACAGGGCACAGATACGCAGTATTTT. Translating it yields CASSPSGQGTDTQYF.

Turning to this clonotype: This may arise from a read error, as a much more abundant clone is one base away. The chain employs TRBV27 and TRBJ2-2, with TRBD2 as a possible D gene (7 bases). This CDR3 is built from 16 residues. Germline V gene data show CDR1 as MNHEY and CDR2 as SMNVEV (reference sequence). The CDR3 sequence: CASSLLPGGYTGGLFF. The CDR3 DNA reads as TGTGCCAGCAGTCTTCTTCCGGGGGGCTACACCGGGGGGCTGTTTTTT.

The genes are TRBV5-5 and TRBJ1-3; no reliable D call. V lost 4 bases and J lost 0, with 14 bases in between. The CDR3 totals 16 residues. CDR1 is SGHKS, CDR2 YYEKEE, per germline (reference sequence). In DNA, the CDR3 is TGTGCCAGCAGCACCTATCTGGGAAACTCTGGAAACACCATATATTTT. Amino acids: CASSTYLGNSGNTIYF.

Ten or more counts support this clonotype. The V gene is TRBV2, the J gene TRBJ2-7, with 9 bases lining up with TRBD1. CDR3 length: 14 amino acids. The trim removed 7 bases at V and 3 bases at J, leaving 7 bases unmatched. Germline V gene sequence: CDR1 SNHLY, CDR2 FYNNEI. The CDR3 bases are TGTGCCAGCACCGGACAGGGGAAGGTCTACGAGCAGTACTTC. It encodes CASTGQGKVYEQYF.

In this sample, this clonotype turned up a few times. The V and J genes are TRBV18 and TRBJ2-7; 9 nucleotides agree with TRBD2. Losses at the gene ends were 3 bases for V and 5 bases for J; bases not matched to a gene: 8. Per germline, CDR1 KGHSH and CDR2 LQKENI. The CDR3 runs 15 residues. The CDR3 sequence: CASSPPGLAGNEQYF. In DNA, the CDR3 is TGTGCCAGCTCACCCCCGGGGCTAGCGGGAAACGAGCAGTACTTC.

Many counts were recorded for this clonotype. The CDR3 coding sequence is TGTGCCAGCAGCATTGACAGAGAGAACACTGAAGCTTTCTTT. It specifies CASSIDRENTEAFF. The chain combines TRBV7-3 with TRBJ1-1; D is perhaps TRBD1 (5 bases). Germline CDR1 is SGHTA and CDR2 is FQGTGA. CDR3 length: 14 amino acids. V shed 5 bases and J shed 1 base, with 11 bases lying between them.

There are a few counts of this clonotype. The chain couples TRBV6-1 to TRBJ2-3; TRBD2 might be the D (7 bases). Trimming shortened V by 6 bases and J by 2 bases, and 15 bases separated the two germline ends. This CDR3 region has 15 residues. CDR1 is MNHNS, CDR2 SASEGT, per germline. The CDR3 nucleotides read TGTGCCAGCAGCCGGGGGGAGGGGGACACAGATACGCAGTATTTT. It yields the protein CASSRGEGDTDTQYF.

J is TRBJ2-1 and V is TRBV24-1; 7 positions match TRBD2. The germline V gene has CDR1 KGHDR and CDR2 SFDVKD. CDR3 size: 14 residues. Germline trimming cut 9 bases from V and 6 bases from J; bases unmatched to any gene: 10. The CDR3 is CATDPGRGANEQFF. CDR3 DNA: TGTGCCACCGATCCGGGGAGGGGCGCCAATGAGCAGTTCTTC.

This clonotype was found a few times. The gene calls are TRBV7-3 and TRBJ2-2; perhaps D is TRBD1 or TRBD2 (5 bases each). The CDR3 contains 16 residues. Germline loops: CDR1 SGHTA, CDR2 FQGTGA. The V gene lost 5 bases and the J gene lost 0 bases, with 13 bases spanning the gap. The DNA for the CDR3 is TGTGCCAGCAGCCCCCGGGGCGGGTCGAACACCGGGGAGCTGTTTTTT. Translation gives CASSPRGGSNTGELFF.

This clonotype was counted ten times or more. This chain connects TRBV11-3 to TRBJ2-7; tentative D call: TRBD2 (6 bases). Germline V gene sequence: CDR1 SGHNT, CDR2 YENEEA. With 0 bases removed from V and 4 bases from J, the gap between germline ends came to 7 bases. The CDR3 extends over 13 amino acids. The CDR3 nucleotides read TGTGCCAGCAGCTTAGATCGGGGGTACGAGCAGTACTTC. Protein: CASSLDRGYEQYF.

CDR3 residues: CASSRQGGNSPLHF. CDR3 in DNA: TGTGCCAGCAGCCGACAGGGGGGGAACTCACCCCTCCACTTT. The V and J genes are TRBV25-1 and TRBJ1-6; 9 nucleotides agree with TRBD1. The V segment lost 6 bases and the J segment 10 bases; nucleotides outside the gene matches: 7. The germline V gene encodes CDR1 MGHDK and CDR2 SYGVNS. CDR3 length: 14 residues.

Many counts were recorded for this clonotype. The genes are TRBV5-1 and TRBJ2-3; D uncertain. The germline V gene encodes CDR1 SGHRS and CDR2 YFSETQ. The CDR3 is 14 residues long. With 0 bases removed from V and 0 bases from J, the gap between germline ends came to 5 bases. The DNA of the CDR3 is TGCGCCAGCAGCTTGGTACAGAGCACAGATACGCAGTATTTT. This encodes CASSLVQSTDTQYF.

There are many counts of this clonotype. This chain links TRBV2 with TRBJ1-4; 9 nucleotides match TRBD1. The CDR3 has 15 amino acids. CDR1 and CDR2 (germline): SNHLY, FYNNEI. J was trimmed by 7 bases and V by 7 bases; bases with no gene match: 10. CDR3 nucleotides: TGTGCCAGCAAGGAAACAGGGGGCAAAAGTGAAAAACTGTTTTTT. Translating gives CASKETGGKSEKLFF. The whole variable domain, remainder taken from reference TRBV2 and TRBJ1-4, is EPEVTQTPSHQVTQMGQEVILRCVPISNHLYFYWYRQILGQKVEFLVSFYNNEISEKSEIFDDQFSVERPDGSNFTLKIRSTKLEDSAMYFCASKETGGKSEKLFFGSGTQLSVL.

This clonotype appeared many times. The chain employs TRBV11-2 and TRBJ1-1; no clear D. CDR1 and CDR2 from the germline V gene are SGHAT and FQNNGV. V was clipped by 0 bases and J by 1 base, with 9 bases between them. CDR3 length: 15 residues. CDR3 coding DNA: TGTGCCAGCAGCTTAGAAACTGGAGCGAACACTGAAGCTTTCTTT. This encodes CASSLETGANTEAFF.

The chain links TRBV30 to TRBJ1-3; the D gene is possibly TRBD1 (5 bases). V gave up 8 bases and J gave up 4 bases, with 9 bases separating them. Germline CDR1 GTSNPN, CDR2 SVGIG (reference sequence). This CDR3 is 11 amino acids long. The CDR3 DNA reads TGTGCCCGGGGGGTCGGAAACACCATATATTTT. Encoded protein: CARGVGNTIYF.

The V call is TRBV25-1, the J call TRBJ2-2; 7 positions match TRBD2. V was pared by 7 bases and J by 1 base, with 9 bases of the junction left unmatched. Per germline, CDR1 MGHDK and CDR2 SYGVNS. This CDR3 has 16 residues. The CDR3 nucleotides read TGTGCCAGCAAATCGGGGGGTCTCCAGAACACCGGGGAGCTGTTTTTT. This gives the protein CASKSGGLQNTGELFF.

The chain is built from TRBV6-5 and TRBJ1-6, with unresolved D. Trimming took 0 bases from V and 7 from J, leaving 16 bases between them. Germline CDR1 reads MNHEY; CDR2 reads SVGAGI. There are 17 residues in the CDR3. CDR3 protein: CASSYSASQVGNSPLHF. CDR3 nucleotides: TGTGCCAGCAGTTACTCGGCGTCCCAGGTGGGGAATTCACCCCTCCACTTT.

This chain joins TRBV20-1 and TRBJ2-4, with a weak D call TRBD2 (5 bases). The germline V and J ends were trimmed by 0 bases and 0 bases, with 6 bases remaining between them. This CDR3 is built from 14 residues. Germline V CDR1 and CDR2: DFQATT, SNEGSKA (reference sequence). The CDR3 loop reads CSAREGLAKNIQYF. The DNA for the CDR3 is TGCAGTGCTAGAGAAGGACTAGCCAAAAACATTCAGTACTTC.

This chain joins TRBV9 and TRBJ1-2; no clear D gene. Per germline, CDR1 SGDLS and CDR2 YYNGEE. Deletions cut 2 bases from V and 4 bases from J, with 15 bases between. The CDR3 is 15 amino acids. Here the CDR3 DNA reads TGTGCCAGCAGCGTTTTAGCTGTCTCTGGCTATGGCTACACCTTC. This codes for CASSVLAVSGYGYTF.

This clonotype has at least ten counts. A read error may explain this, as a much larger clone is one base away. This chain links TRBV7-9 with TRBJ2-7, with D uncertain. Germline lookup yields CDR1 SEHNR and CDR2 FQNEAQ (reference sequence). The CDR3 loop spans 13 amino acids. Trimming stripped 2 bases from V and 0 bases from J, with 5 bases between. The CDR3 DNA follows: TGTGCCAGCAGCTTACCCGGCTCCTACGAGCAGTACTTC. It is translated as CASSLPGSYEQYF.

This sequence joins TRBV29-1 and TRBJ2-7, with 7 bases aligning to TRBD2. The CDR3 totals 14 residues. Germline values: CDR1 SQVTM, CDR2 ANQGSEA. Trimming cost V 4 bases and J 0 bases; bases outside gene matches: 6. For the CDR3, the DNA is TGCAGCGTTGTGGCGGGACTACACTCCTACGAGCAGTACTTC. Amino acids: CSVVAGLHSYEQYF.

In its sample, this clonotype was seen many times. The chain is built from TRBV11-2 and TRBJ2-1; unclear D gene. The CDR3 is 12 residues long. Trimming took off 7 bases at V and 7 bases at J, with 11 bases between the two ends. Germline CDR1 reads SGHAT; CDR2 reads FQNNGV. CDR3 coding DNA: TGTGCCAGCACCCAAAAAGGAAATGAGCAGTTCTTC. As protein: CASTQKGNEQFF. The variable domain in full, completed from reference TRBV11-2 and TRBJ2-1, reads EAGVAQSPRYKIIEKRQSVAFWCNPISGHATLYWYQQILGQGPKLLIQFQNNGVVDDSQLPKDRFSAERLKGVDSTLKIQPAKLEDSAVYLCASTQKGNEQFFGPGTRLTVL.

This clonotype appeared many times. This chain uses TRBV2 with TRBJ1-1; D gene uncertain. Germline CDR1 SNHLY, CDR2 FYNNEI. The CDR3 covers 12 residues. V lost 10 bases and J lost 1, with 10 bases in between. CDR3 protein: CATERKNTEAFF. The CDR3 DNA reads TGTGCCACGGAGCGAAAGAACACTGAAGCTTTCTTT.

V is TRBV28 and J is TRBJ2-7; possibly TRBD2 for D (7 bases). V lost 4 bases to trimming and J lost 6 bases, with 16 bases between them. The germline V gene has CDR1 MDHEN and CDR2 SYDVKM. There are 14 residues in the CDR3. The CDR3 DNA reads TGTGCCAGCAGTTACCGGGGGGCGCGGGCCGAGCAGTACTTC. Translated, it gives CASSYRGARAEQYF.

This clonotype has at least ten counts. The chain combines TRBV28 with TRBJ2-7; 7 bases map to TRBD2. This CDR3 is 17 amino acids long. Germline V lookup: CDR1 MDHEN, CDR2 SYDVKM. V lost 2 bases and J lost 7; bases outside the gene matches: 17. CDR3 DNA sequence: TGTGCCAGCAGTTTAGGGACGTTACTAGCGATATCTTGGGAGCAGTACTTC. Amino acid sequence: CASSLGTLLAISWEQYF.